A selection of T cell receptor beta chains follows, all from one sample in a study of control samples from healthy donors and cancer patients. Assay: immunoSEQ multiplex PCR; the TCRdb copy retains only in-frame clones and omits some. In the table there are some 130,000 clones, approximately 88% of which are singletons. Sequencing input: blood. These receptors were taken from a man between 35 and 55 years old in good health. CDR3s include the opening cysteine and the closing phenylalanine or tryptophan. D genes are given only for firm matches. Size is stated for part of the rows, as once, few or many counts, or as a class when the clone is expanded.

D gene: TRBD1
J gene: TRBJ2-1
V gene: TRBV6-5
clone size: once
CDR3 DNA: TGTGCCAGCAGTTACGGACAGGGGGCGTATAATGAGCAGTTCTTC
CDR3 protein: CASSYGQGAYNEQFF

D gene: .
J gene: TRBJ2-1
V gene: TRBV7-6
clone size: .
CDR3 DNA: TGTGCCAGCAGCCCATCCTCCCGCAATGAGCAGTTCTTC
CDR3 protein: CASSPSSRNEQFF

D gene: TRBD1
J gene: TRBJ1-1
V gene: TRBV15
clone size: .
CDR3 DNA: TGTGCCACCAGCAGAGATCGGGACAGCCTGAACACTGAAGCTTTCTTT
CDR3 protein: CATSRDRDSLNTEAFF

D gene: TRBD2
J gene: TRBJ2-7
V gene: TRBV27
clone size: .
CDR3 DNA: TGTGCCAGCAGTTCCCGGGGGGGAGGGCCTTTGTTGGAGCAGTACTTC
CDR3 protein: CASSSRGGGPLLEQYF

D gene: .
J gene: TRBJ2-6
V gene: TRBV5-6
clone size: few
CDR3 DNA: TGTGCCAGCGACCGAGGCTCTGGGGCCAACGTCCTGACTTTC
CDR3 protein: CASDRGSGANVLTF

D gene: TRBD2
J gene: TRBJ2-2
V gene: TRBV4-3
clone size: once
CDR3 DNA: TGCGCCAGCAGCCAAGGGGAGGGCGCCAACACCGGGGAGCTGTTTTTT
CDR3 protein: CASSQGEGANTGELFF

D gene: TRBD2
J gene: TRBJ2-2
V gene: TRBV9
clone size: .
CDR3 DNA: TGTGCCAGCAGCGACAGACTAGCGGGGGGACCCACCGGGGAGCTGTTTTTT
CDR3 protein: CASSDRLAGGPTGELFF

D gene: TRBD1
J gene: TRBJ1-6
V gene: TRBV7-2
clone size: .
CDR3 DNA: TGTGCCAGCAGTCCGGGACAGGCTTCAAATTCACCCCTCCACTTT
CDR3 protein: CASSPGQASNSPLHF

D gene: TRBD2
J gene: TRBJ2-1
V gene: TRBV3-1/TRBV3-2
clone size: .
CDR3 DNA: TGTGCCAGCAGCCCGCGGGGGAGCTCCTACAATGAGCAGTTCTTC
CDR3 protein: CASSPRGSSYNEQFF

D gene: .
J gene: TRBJ1-3
V gene: TRBV9
clone size: .
CDR3 DNA: TGTGCCAGCAGCCCCGGGACATCTGGAAACACCATATATTTT
CDR3 protein: CASSPGTSGNTIYF

D gene: TRBD1
J gene: TRBJ1-2
V gene: TRBV11-2
clone size: .
CDR3 DNA: TGTGCCAGCAGCCCAACAGGGGATGGCTATGGCTACACCTTC
CDR3 protein: CASSPTGDGYGYTF

D gene: .
J gene: TRBJ1-3
V gene: TRBV4-3
clone size: .
CDR3 DNA: TGCGCCAGCAGCCATGCCTCGGGGGGGACTGGAAACACCATATATTTT
CDR3 protein: CASSHASGGTGNTIYF

D gene: .
J gene: TRBJ1-1
V gene: TRBV19
clone size: .
CDR3 DNA: TGTGCCAGTAGATGGCGGGATCCGGTCACTGAAGCTTTCTTT
CDR3 protein: CASRWRDPVTEAFF

D gene: TRBD2
J gene: TRBJ2-3
V gene: TRBV13
clone size: .
CDR3 DNA: TGTGCCAGCAGCTTACTAGCGGGGGGCGTCACAGATACGCAGTATTTT
CDR3 protein: CASSLLAGGVTDTQYF

D gene: .
J gene: TRBJ1-5
V gene: TRBV5-4
clone size: .
CDR3 DNA: TGTGCCAGCAGCCCGGGGATCGGGCATGATCAGCCCCAGCATTTT
CDR3 protein: CASSPGIGHDQPQHF

D gene: TRBD1
J gene: TRBJ1-4
V gene: TRBV2
clone size: .
CDR3 DNA: TGTGCCAGCAGAGAGACAGGGGCGGCTAATGAAAAACTGTTTTTT
CDR3 protein: CASRETGAANEKLFF

D gene: .
J gene: TRBJ2-3
V gene: TRBV7-9
clone size: .
CDR3 DNA: TGTGCCAGCAGCCCCCTCGCAGATACGCAGTATTTT
CDR3 protein: CASSPLADTQYF

D gene: TRBD1
J gene: TRBJ1-1
V gene: TRBV19
clone size: .
CDR3 DNA: TGTGCCAGTAACCTACAGGGGGGATACACTGAAGCTTTCTTT
CDR3 protein: CASNLQGGYTEAFF

D gene: .
J gene: TRBJ2-7
V gene: TRBV12-3/TRBV12-4
clone size: .
CDR3 DNA: TGTGCCAGCAGCCACGGGGGATTCGAGCAGTACTTC
CDR3 protein: CASSHGGFEQYF

D gene: .
J gene: TRBJ1-4
V gene: TRBV6-1
clone size: .
CDR3 DNA: TGTGCCAGCAGTGAAAAGGGGGAGGAAAAACTGTTTTTT
CDR3 protein: CASSEKGEEKLFF

D gene: TRBD1
J gene: TRBJ2-1
V gene: TRBV5-4
clone size: .
CDR3 DNA: TGTGCCAGCAGTTTTACAGGGGGCAATGAGCAGTTCTTC
CDR3 protein: CASSFTGGNEQFF

D gene: .
J gene: TRBJ1-3
V gene: TRBV25-1
clone size: .
CDR3 DNA: TGTGCCAGCAGTGAACGTAGTATAGGGTTTGGAAACACCATATATTTT
CDR3 protein: CASSERSIGFGNTIYF

D gene: .
J gene: TRBJ2-2
V gene: TRBV6-5
clone size: .
CDR3 DNA: TGTGCCAGCAGACCGGGATTCTCCACCGGGGAGCTGTTTTTT
CDR3 protein: CASRPGFSTGELFF

D gene: .
J gene: TRBJ1-3
V gene: TRBV13
clone size: .
CDR3 DNA: TGTGCCAGCAGCTTAGATCGGTTGGGCGGAAACACCATATATTTT
CDR3 protein: CASSLDRLGGNTIYF

D gene: TRBD1
J gene: TRBJ1-3
V gene: TRBV27
clone size: .
CDR3 DNA: TGTGCCAGCACCACGGACAGGCCCTACTCTGGAAACACCATATATTTT
CDR3 protein: CASTTDRPYSGNTIYF

D gene: TRBD1
J gene: TRBJ2-5
V gene: TRBV12-3/TRBV12-4
clone size: .
CDR3 DNA: TGTGCCAGTACGAACAGGGGGCAAGAGACCCAGTACTTC
CDR3 protein: CASTNRGQETQYF

D gene: TRBD1
J gene: TRBJ1-1
V gene: TRBV12-5
clone size: .
CDR3 DNA: TGTGCTAGTGGTTTGGTACGCCCCGGGACAGGGAGCACTGAAGCTTTCTTT
CDR3 protein: CASGLVRPGTGSTEAFF

D gene: TRBD1
J gene: TRBJ1-4
V gene: TRBV12-3/TRBV12-4
clone size: .
CDR3 DNA: TGTGCCAGCAGCAGCCGACAGGGGAAACTGTTTTTT
CDR3 protein: CASSSRQGKLFF

D gene: .
J gene: TRBJ1-4
V gene: TRBV10-3
clone size: once
CDR3 DNA: TGTGCCATCAGGCGGGGGGAGTTTGAAAAACTGTTTTTT
CDR3 protein: CAIRRGEFEKLFF

D gene: .
J gene: TRBJ2-7
V gene: TRBV18
clone size: .
CDR3 DNA: TGTGCCAGCTCACCAGGGACTGTTTCCTACGAGCAGTACTTC
CDR3 protein: CASSPGTVSYEQYF

D gene: .
J gene: TRBJ2-7
V gene: TRBV5-1
clone size: .
CDR3 DNA: TGCGCCAGCAGCTTGAGGGGCCACCCCTACGAGCAGTACTTC
CDR3 protein: CASSLRGHPYEQYF

D gene: .
J gene: TRBJ2-2
V gene: TRBV5-3
clone size: .
CDR3 DNA: TGTGCCAGAAGCGGAACCGGGGAGCTGTTTTTT
CDR3 protein: CARSGTGELFF

D gene: .
J gene: TRBJ1-1
V gene: TRBV2
clone size: .
CDR3 DNA: TGTGCCAGCGGGGGAAGGGGGGCTGAAGCTTTCTTT
CDR3 protein: CASGGRGAEAFF

D gene: .
J gene: TRBJ2-2
V gene: TRBV4-1
clone size: .
CDR3 DNA: TGCGCCAGCAGCCAAACCCTAGGTGCCGGGGAGCTGTTTTTT
CDR3 protein: CASSQTLGAGELFF

D gene: .
J gene: TRBJ1-2
V gene: TRBV18
clone size: .
CDR3 DNA: TGTGCCAGCTCACCAGGGGATGCCTATGGCTACACCTTC
CDR3 protein: CASSPGDAYGYTF

D gene: TRBD1
J gene: TRBJ1-6
V gene: TRBV7-2
clone size: once
CDR3 DNA: TGTGCCAGCAGCCTCCAAACAGGGGTTGTTAGTTCACCCCTCCACTTT
CDR3 protein: CASSLQTGVVSSPLHF

D gene: .
J gene: TRBJ1-5
V gene: TRBV5-3
clone size: .
CDR3 DNA: TGTGCCAGAAGCTTGGGGGGGCCTTATCAGCCCCAGCATTTT
CDR3 protein: CARSLGGPYQPQHF

D gene: .
J gene: TRBJ2-7
V gene: TRBV6-6
clone size: .
CDR3 DNA: TGTGCCAGCAGTTACCTGGAAGAGCAGTACTTC
CDR3 protein: CASSYLEEQYF